This T cell receptor beta chain was sequenced for a study of T cells in Graves' hyperthyroidism and ophthalmopathy. Study-wide findings and caveats: Blood also carried most thyroid clonotypes expanded above 0.001.

At least ten counts were recorded for this clonotype. Its target is not known. Clinical symptoms, serum thyroxine and TRAb, thyroid ultrasound and orbital computed tomography together formed the diagnostic basis. Amplification yielded TCR beta CDR3 regions, with RNA transcripts as the source. The primer set for the first-round RT-PCR of the TCR CDR3 was HTBI. MiXCR, run by TCRdb on the multiplex PCR reads, gives a single entry per CDR3 protein. The repertoire has around 500,000 distinct CDR3 sequences, 14% of them found once; the top ten carry about 14%. The CDR3 spans 14 residues. Germline V gene data show CDR1 as MNHNS and CDR2 as SASEGT. The V gene lost 2 bases and the J gene lost 2 bases, with 10 bases spanning the gap.

The chain is built from TRBV6-1 and TRBJ2-7; D could derive from TRBD1 or TRBD2 (5 bases each). This receptor was obtained from a woman in her 40s with Graves' hyperthyroidism. The sequenced sample was blood. The CDR3 DNA follows: TGTGCCAGCAGTGAAACGGGGCTCCCCTACGAGCAGTACTTC. This encodes CASSETGLPYEQYF.